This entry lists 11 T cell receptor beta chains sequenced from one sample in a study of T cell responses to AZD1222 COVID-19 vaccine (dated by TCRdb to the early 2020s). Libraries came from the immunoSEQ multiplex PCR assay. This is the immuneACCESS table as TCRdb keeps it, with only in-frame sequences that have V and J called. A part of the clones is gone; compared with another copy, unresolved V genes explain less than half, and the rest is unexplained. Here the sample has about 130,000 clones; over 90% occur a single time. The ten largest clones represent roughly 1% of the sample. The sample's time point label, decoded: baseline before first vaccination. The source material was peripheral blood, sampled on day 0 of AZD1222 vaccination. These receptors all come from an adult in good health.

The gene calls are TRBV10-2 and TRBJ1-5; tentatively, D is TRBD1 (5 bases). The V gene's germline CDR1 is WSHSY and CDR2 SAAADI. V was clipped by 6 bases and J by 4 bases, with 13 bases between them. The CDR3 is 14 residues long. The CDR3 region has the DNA TGCGCCAGCAGGCTAGACAGCCAAAATCAGCCCCAGCATTTT. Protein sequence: CASRLDSQNQPQHF.

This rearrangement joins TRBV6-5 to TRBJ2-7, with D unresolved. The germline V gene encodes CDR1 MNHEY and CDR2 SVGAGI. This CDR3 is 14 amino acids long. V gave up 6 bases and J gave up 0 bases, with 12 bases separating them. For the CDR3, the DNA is TGTGCCAGCAGACTCCAGGCGAGCTCCTACGAGCAGTACTTC. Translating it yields CASRLQASSYEQYF.

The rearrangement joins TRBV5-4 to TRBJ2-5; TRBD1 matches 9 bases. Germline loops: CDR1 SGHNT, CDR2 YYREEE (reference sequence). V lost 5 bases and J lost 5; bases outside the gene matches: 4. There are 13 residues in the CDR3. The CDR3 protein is CASSRDRVETQYF. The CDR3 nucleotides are TGTGCCAGCAGTCGGGACAGGGTTGAGACCCAGTACTTC.

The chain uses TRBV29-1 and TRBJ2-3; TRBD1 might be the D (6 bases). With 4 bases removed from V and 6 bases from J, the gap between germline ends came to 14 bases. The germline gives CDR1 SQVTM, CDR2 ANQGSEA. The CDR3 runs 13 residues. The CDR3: CSVVLGAEDTQYF. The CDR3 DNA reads TGCAGCGTTGTTTTGGGGGCTGAGGATACGCAGTATTTT.

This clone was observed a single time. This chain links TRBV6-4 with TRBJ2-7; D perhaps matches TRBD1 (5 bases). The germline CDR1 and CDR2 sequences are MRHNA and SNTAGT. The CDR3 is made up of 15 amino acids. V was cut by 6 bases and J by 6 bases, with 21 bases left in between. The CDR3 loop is CASSRDRPWGSEQYF. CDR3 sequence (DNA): TGTGCCAGCAGCCGAGACCGTCCATGGGGCTCCGAGCAGTACTTC.

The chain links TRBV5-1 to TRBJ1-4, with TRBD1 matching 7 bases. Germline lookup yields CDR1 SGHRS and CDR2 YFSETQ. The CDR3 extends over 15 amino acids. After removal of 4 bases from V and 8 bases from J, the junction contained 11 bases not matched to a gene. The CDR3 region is CASSGYRDRGEKLFF. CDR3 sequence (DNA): TGCGCCAGCAGCGGATACCGGGACAGAGGCGAAAAACTGTTTTTT.

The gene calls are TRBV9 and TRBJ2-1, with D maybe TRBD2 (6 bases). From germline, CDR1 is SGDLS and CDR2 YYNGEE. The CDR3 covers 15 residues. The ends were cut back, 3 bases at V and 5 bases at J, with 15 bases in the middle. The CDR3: CASSAGLDLHNEQFF. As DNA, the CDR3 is TGTGCCAGCAGCGCGGGACTGGATCTCCACAATGAGCAGTTCTTC.

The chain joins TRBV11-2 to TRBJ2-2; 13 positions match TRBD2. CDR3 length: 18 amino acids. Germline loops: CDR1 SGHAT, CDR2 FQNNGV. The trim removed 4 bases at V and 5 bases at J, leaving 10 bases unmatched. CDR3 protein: CASSSVLRTSGGTGELFF. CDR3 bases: TGTGCCAGCAGCTCCGTACTAAGGACTAGCGGGGGTACCGGGGAGCTGTTTTTT.

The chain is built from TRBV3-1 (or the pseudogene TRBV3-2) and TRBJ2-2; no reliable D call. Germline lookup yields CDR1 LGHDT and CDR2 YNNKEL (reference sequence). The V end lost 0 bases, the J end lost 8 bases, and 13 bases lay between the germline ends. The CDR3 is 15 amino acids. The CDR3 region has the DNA TGTGCCAGCAGCCAAGAGAGGAGTGGACGTGGGGAGCTGTTTTTT. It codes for CASSQERSGRGELFF.

The CDR3 loop is CASSSGLVWSYNEQFF. CDR3 DNA sequence: TGTGCCAGCAGCTCGGGACTAGTCTGGTCCTACAATGAGCAGTTCTTC. The chain joins TRBV13 to TRBJ2-1; 8 nucleotides match TRBD2. CDR1 is PRHDT, CDR2 FYEKMQ, per germline (reference sequence). With V trimmed by 4 bases and J by 1 base, 6 bases remained unmatched. The CDR3 has 16 residues.

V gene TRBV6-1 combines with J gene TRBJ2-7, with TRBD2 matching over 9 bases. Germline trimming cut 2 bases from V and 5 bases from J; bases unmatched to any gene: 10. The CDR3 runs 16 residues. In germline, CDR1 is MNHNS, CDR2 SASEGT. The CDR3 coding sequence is TGTGCCAGCAGTGAATTCGTCTGGCGGGGGGGGAACGAGCAGTACTTC. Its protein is CASSEFVWRGGNEQYF.